This T cell receptor beta chain derives from a study of PD-L1 blockade in urothelial cancer. Study as a whole: In 2014 therapy began: atezolizumab 1,200 mg intravenously every 3 weeks. About 90% of the roughly 30 patients comprised males who had bladder-origin urothelial cancer. Each blood sample yielded a median of approximately 140,000 T cells.

The time point: peripheral blood 6 weeks after treatment start. Clones were sequenced by immunoSEQ multiplex PCR, and TCRdb holds only the in-frame ones, with some missing. The sample lists around 40,000 clones, more than 75% seen once, with 2.6% in the top ten. CDR1 is ENHRY, CDR2 SYGVKD, per germline. The V end lost 3 bases, the J end lost 4 bases, and 10 bases lay between the germline ends. There are 14 residues in the CDR3. The source was PBMCs, collected around atezolizumab (anti-PD-L1) treatment. This rearrangement joins TRBV10-3 to TRBJ1-5; no clear D. This sequence originates from a man aged 65 to 79 with urothelial cancer. The CDR3 sequence is CAISEVSVNQPQHF. The CDR3 coding sequence is TGTGCCATCAGTGAAGTGTCAGTAAATCAGCCCCAGCATTTT.